The present T cell receptor beta chain was sequenced within a study of PD-L1 blockade in urothelial cancer. At the level of the study: About 85% of the roughly 30 patients comprised males who had bladder-origin urothelial cancer. Prior regimens of chemotherapy numbered 0 to 3 per patient. Per blood sample, T cells had a median of around 140,000.

This clone was seen more than once but under ten times. Libraries were prepared by immunoSEQ multiplex PCR; TCRdb keeps only in-frame clonotypes and omits some of them. The sample has 85,000 to 95,000 clones; roughly 90% are singletons. Time point specified: pretreatment peripheral blood. Each patient gave between 1 and 8 samples of peripheral blood mononuclear cells, which were collected pretreatment and during treatment. This CDR3 spans 12 amino acids. Between the trimmed V and J ends, which lost 0 bases and 5 bases, there was a span of 5 bases. Germline V lookup: CDR1 SGHTS, CDR2 YDEGEE. The sequence derives from a man between 60 and 70 years old with urothelial cancer. Material: PBMCs, obtained around atezolizumab (anti-PD-L1) treatment. The rearrangement links TRBV5-8 to TRBJ1-1; tentatively, D is TRBD1 (5 bases). The DNA of the CDR3 is TGTGCCAGCAGCTTGGGGACAACTGAAGCTTTCTTT. Protein sequence: CASSLGTTEAFF. The entire variable domain, with the rest obtained from reference TRBV5-8 and TRBJ1-1, is as follows: EAGVTQSPTHLIKTRGQQATLRCSPISGHTSVYWYQQALGLGLQFLLWYDEGEERNRGNFPPRFSGRQFPNYSSELNVNALELEDSALYLCASSLGTTEAFFGQGTRLTVV.